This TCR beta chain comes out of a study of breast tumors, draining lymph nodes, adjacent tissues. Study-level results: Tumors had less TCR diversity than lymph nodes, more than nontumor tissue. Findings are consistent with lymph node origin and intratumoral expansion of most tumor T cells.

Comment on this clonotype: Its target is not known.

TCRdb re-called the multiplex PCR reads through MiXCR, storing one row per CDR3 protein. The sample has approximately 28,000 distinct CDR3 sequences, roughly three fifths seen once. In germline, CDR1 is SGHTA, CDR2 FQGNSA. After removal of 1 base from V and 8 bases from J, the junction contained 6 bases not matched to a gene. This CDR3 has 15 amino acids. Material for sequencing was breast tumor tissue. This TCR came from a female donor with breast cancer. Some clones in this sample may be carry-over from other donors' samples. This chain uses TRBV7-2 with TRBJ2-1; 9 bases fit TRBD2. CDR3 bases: TGTGCCAGCAGCTTAGAACTAGCGGGCGTCTATGAGCAGTTCTTC. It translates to CASSLELAGVYEQFF.